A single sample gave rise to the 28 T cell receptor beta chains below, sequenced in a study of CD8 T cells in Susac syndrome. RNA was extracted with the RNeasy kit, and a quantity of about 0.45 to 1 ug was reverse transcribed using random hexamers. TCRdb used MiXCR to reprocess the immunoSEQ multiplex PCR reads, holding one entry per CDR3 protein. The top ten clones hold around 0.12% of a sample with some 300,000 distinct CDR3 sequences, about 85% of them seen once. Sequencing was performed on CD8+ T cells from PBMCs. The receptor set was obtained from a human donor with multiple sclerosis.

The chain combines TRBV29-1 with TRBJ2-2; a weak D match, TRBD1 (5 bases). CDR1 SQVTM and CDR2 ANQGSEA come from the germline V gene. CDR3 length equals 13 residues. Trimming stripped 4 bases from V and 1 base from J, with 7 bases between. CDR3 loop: CSVGQGNTGELFF. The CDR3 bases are TGCAGCGTTGGCCAGGGGAACACCGGGGAGCTGTTTTTT.

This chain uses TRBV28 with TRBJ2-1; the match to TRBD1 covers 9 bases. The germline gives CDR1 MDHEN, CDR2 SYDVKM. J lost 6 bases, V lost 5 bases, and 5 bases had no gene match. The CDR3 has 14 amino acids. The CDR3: CASSPQDRGNEQFF. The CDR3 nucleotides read TGTGCCAGCAGTCCCCAGGACAGGGGCAATGAGCAGTTCTTC.

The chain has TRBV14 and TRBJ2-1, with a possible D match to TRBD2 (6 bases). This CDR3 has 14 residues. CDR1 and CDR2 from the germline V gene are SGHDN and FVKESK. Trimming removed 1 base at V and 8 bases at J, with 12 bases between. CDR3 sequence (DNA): TGTGCCAGCAGCCAAGCTGCGGGGTACGATGAGCAGTTCTTC. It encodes CASSQAAGYDEQFF.

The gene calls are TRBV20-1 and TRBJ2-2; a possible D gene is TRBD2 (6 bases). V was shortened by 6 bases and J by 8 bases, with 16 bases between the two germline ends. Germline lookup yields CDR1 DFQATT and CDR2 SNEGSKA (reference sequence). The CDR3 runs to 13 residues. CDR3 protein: CSAPHAGLGELFF. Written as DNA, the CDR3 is TGCAGTGCCCCACATGCGGGACTGGGGGAGCTGTTTTTT.

CDR3 residues: CASSLMQGRKTEAFF. The CDR3 DNA follows: TGTGCCAGCAGCTTAATGCAGGGTCGGAAAACTGAAGCTTTCTTT. The chain recombines TRBV7-6 with TRBJ1-1; a possible D gene is TRBD1 (5 bases). V gave up 2 bases and J gave up 5 bases, with 15 bases separating them. Germline CDR1 reads SGHVS; CDR2 reads FNYEAQ. This CDR3 has 15 residues.

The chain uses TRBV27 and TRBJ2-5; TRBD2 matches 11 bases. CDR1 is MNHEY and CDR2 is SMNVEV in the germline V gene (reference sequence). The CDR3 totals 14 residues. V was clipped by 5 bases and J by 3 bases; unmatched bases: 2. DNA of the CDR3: TGTGCCAGCAGTATACTAGCGGGAGAAGAGACCCAGTACTTC. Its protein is CASSILAGEETQYF.

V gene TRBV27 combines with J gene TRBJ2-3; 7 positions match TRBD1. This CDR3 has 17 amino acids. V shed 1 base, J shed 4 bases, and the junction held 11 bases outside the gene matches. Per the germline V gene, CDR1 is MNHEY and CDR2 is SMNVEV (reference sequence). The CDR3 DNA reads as TGTGCCAGCAGTTTATACTGGAGAGGGGGCGCCTCAGATACGCAGTATTTT. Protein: CASSLYWRGGASDTQYF.

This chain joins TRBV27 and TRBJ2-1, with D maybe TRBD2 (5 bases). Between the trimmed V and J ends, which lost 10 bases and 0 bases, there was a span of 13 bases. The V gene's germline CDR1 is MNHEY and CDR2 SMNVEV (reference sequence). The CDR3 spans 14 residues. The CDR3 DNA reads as TGTGCCACCGGGGTTACGGGCTCCTACAATGAGCAGTTCTTC. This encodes CATGVTGSYNEQFF.

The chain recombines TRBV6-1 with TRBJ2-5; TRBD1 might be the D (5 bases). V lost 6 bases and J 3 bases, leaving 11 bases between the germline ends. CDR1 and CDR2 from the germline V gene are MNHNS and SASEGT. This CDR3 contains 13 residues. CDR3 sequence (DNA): TGTGCCAGCAGCCCGACAGTAGAAGAGACCCAGTACTTC. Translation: CASSPTVEETQYF.

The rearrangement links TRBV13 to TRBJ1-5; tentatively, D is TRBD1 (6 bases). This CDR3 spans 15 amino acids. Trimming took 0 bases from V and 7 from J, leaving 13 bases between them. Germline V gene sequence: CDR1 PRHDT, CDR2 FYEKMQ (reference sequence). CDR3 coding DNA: TGTGCCAGCAGCTTAGGCCGAGGGGGGCACCAGCCCCAGCATTTT. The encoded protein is CASSLGRGGHQPQHF.

CDR3 protein: CASSLILAGGPDTQYF. The CDR3 bases are TGTGCCAGCAGTCTGATCCTAGCGGGAGGGCCGGATACGCAGTATTTT. The chain carries TRBV27 and TRBJ2-3; TRBD2 matches at 12 bases. Trimming cost V 5 bases and J 6 bases; bases outside gene matches: 9. Germline lookup yields CDR1 MNHEY and CDR2 SMNVEV (reference sequence). CDR3 size: 16 residues.

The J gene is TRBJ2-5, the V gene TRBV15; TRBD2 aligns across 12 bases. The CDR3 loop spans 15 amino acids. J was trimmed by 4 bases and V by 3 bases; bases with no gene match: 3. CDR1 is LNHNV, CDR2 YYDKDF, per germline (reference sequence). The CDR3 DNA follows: TGTGCCACCAGCAGTCTAGCGGGAGGGCCAGAGACCCAGTACTTC. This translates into CATSSLAGGPETQYF. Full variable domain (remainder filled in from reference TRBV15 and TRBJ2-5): DAMVIQNPRYQVTQFGKPVTLSCSQTLNHNVMYWYQQKSSQAPKLLFHYYDKDFNNEADTPDNFQSRRPNTSFCFLDIRSPGLGDTAMYLCATSSLAGGPETQYFGPGTRLLVL.

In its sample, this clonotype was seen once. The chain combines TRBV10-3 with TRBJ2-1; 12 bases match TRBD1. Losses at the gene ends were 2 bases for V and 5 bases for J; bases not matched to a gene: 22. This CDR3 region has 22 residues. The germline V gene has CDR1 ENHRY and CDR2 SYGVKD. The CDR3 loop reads CAISEPSGTGGWGREGHNEQFF. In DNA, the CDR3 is TGTGCCATCAGTGAGCCTTCCGGGACAGGGGGCTGGGGGCGGGAGGGCCACAATGAGCAGTTCTTC.

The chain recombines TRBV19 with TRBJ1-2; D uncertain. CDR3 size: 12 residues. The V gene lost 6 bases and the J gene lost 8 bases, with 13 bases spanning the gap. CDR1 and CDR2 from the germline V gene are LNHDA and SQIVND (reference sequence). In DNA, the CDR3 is TGTGCCAGTAGCCCAAATGGAGGGGGCTACACCTTC. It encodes CASSPNGGGYTF.

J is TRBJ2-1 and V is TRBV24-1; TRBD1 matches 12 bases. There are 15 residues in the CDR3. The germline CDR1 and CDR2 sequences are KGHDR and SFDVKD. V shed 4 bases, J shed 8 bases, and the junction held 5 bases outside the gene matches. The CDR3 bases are TGTGCCACCAGTGACCACCGGGACAGGGGGCATGAGCAGTTCTTC. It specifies CATSDHRDRGHEQFF.

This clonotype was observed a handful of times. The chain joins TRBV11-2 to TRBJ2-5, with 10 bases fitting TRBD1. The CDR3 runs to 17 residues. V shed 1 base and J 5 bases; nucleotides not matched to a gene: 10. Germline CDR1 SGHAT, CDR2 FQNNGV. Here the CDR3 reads CASSLASGTGVGETQYF. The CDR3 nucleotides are TGTGCCAGCAGCTTAGCCTCGGGGACAGGGGTAGGCGAGACCCAGTACTTC.

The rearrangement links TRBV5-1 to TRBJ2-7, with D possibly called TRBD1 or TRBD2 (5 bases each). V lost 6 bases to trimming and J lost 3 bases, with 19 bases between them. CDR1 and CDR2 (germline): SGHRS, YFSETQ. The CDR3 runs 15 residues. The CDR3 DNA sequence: TGCGCCAGCACCGGGACGACGAAGGGGTTCTACGAGCAGTACTTC. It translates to CASTGTTKGFYEQYF. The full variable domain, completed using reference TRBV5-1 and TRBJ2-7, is KAGVTQTPRYLIKTRGQQVTLSCSPISGHRSVSWYQQTPGQGLQFLFEYFSETQRNKGNFPGRFSGRQFSNSRSEMNVSTLELGDSALYLCASTGTTKGFYEQYFGPGTRLTVT.

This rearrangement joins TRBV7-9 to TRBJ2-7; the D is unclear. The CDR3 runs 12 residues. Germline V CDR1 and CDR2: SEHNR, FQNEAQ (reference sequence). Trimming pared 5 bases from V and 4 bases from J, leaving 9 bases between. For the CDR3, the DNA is TGTGCCAGCAGCCCGAAGGAGTACGAGCAGTACTTC. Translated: CASSPKEYEQYF.

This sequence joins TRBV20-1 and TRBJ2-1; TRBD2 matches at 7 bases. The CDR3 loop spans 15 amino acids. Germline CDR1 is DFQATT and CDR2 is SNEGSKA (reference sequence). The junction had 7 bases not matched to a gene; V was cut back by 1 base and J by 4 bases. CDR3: CSARGRGGRYNEQFF. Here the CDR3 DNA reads TGCAGTGCTAGAGGTAGAGGCGGGAGATACAATGAGCAGTTCTTC.

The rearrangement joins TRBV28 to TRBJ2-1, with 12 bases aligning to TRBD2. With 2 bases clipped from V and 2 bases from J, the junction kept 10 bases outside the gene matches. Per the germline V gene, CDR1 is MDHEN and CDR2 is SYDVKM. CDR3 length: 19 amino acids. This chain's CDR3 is CASSLPKTSGRRTYNEQFF. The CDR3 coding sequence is TGTGCCAGCAGTTTACCCAAGACTAGCGGGAGAAGGACCTACAATGAGCAGTTCTTC. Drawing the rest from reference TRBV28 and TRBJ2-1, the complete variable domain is DVKVTQSSRYLVKRTGEKVFLECVQDMDHENMFWYRQDPGLGLRLIYFSYDVKMKEKGDIPEGYSVSREKKERFSLILESASTNQTSMYLCASSLPKTSGRRTYNEQFFGPGTRLTVL.

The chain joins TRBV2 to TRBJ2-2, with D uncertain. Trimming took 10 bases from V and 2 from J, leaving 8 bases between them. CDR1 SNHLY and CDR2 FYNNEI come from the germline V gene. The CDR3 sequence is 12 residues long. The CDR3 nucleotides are TGTGCCATCCCACGTAACACCGGGGAGCTGTTTTTT. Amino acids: CAIPRNTGELFF.

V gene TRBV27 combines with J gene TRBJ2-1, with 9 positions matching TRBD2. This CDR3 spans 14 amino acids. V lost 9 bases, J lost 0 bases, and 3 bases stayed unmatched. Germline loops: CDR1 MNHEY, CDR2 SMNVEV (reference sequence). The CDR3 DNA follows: TGTGCCAGTTGTAGCGGGAGCTCCTACAATGAGCAGTTCTTC. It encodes CASCSGSSYNEQFF.

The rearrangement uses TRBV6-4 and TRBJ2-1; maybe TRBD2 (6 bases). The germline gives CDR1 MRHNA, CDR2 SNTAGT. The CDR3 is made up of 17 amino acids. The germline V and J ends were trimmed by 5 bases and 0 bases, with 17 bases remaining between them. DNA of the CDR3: TGTGCCAGCAGTAAAGATAGCGGACCCCACTCCTACAATGAGCAGTTCTTC. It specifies CASSKDSGPHSYNEQFF.

The chain's CDR3 is CASSFSEGGYTF. CDR3 coding DNA: TGTGCCAGCAGCTTCTCTGAGGGGGGCTACACCTTC. The rearrangement joins TRBV9 to TRBJ1-2; a weak D match, TRBD1 (5 bases). CDR3 length: 12 amino acids. The V gene lost 4 bases and the J gene lost 8 bases, with 12 bases spanning the gap. Germline assignment: CDR1 SGDLS and CDR2 YYNGEE. The full variable domain, in which reference TRBV9 and TRBJ1-2 provide the parts outside the CDR3, is DSGVTQTPKHLITATGQRVTLRCSPRSGDLSVYWYQQSLDQGLQFLIQYYNGEERAKGNILERFSAQQFPDLHSELNLSSLELGDSALYFCASSFSEGGYTFGSGTRLTVV.

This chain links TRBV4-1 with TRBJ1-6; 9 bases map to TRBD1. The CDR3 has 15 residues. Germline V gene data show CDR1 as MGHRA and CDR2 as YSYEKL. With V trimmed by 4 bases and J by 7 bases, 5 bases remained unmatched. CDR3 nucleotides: TGCGCCAGCAGCCGCGGGACAGGGCTGAATTCACCCCTCCACTTT. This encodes CASSRGTGLNSPLHF.

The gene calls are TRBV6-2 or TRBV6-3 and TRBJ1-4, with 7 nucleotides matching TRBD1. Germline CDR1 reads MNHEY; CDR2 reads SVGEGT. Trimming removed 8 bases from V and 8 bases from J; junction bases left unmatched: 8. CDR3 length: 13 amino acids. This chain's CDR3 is CASGTMGQEKLFF. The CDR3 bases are TGTGCCAGCGGAACTATGGGACAGGAAAAACTGTTTTTT.

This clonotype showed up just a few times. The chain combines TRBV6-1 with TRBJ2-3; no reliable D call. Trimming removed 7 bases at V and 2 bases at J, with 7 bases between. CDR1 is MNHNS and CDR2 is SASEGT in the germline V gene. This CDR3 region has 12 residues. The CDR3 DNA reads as TGTGCCAGCATAGGAAACACAGATACGCAGTATTTT. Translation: CASIGNTDTQYF.

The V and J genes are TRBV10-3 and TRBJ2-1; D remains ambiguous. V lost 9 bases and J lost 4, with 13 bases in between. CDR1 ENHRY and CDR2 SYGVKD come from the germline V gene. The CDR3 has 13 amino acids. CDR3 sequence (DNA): TGTGCCATTGCCCCGCACCCTTACAATGAGCAGTTCTTC. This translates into CAIAPHPYNEQFF.